This section outlines one TCR beta chain sequence together with its context. Its antigen is not identified. The assay, immunoSEQ v3.0, was run at survey level. Samples were sequenced targeting about 35,000-50,000 T-cell genomes each. TCRdb's copy holds only in-frame clones and misses some; the assay was immunoSEQ multiplex PCR. The data contain tens of thousands of clones, over 85% of them seen just once; the ten biggest clones take up over 6%. This sample stems from a study of long-term antiretroviral therapy in people with HIV. General study results and limits: Blood dates from the mid-2000s to the late 2010s, possibly under older ART regimens. Upon ART, diversity increased but remained lower than transplant donor controls. ART adherence, viral resistance and therapy changes were undocumented.

Germline CDR1 is LNHDA and CDR2 is SQIVND (reference sequence). CDR3 size: 16 residues. V lost 7 bases and J lost 2; bases outside the gene matches: 11. This TCR came from a woman aged 40-49 years with HIV. The sequencing used unsorted PBMCs, collected about 6.7 years after starting antiretroviral therapy. The V gene is TRBV19, the J gene TRBJ2-1; 7 bases are shared with TRBD2. The CDR3: CASTPRLAAPYNEQFF. The CDR3 DNA reads as TGTGCCAGTACCCCGAGGCTAGCGGCCCCCTACAATGAGCAGTTCTTC.